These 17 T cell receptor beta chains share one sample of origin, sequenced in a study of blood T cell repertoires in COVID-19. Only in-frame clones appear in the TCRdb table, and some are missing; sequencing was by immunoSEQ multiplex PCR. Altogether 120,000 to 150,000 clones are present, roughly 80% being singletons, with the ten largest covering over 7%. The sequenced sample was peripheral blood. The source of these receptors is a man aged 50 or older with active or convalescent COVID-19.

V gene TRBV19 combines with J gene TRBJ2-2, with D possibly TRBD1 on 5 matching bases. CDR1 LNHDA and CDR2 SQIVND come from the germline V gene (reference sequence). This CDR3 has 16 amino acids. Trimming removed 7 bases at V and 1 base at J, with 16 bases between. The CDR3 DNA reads TGTGCCAGTACCCTGGGGCCACAAGAGAACACCGGGGAGCTGTTTTTT. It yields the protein CASTLGPQENTGELFF. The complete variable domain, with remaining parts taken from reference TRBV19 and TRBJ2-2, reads DGGITQSPKYLFRKEGQNVTLSCEQNLNHDAMYWYRQDPGQGLRLIYYSQIVNDFQKGDIAEGYSVSREKKESFPLTVTSAQKNPTAFYLCASTLGPQENTGELFFGEGSRLTVL.

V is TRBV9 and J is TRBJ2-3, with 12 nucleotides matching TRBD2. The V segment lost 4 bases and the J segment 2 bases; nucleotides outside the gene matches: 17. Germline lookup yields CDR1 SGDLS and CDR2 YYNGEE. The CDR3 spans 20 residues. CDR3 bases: TGTGCCAGCAGCCTCCCGGACAGGGACGGACTAGCGGGGTACACAGATACGCAGTATTTT. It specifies CASSLPDRDGLAGYTDTQYF.

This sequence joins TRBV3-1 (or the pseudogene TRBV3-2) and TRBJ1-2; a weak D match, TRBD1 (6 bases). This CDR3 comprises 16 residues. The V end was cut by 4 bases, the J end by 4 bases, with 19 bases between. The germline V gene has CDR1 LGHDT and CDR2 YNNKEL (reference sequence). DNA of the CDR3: TGTGCCAGCAGCCTCCTGCCACAGGGATTGCCCTATGGCTACACCTTC. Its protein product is CASSLLPQGLPYGYTF.

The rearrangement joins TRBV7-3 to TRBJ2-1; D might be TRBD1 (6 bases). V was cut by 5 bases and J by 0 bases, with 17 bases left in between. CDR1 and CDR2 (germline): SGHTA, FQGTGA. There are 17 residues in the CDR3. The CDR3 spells CASSGTDRKSSYNEQFF. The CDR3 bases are TGTGCCAGCAGCGGTACAGACAGGAAGAGCTCCTACAATGAGCAGTTCTTC. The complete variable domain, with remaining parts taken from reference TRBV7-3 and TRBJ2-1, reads GAGVSQTPSNKVTEKGKYVELRCDPISGHTALYWYRQSLGQGPEFLIYFQGTGAADDSGLPNDRFFAVRPEGSVSTLKIQRTERGDSAVYLCASSGTDRKSSYNEQFFGPGTRLTVL.

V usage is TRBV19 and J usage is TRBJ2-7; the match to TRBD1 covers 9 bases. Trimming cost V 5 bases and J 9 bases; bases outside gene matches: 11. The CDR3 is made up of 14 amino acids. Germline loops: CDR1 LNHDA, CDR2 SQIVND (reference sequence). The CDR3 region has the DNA TGTGCCAGTAGTCCCCGGGACAGGGAGAGGGTGCAGTACTTC. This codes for CASSPRDRERVQYF. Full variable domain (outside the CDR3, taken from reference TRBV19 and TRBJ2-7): DGGITQSPKYLFRKEGQNVTLSCEQNLNHDAMYWYRQDPGQGLRLIYYSQIVNDFQKGDIAEGYSVSREKKESFPLTVTSAQKNPTAFYLCASSPRDRERVQYFGPGTRLTVT.

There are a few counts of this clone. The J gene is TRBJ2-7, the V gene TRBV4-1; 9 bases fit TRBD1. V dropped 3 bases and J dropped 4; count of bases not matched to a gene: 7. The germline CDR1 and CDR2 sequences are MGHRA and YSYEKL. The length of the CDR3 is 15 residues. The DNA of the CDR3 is TGCGCCAGCAGCCAGGGACAGGGCCCCGCGTACGAGCAGTACTTC. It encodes CASSQGQGPAYEQYF.

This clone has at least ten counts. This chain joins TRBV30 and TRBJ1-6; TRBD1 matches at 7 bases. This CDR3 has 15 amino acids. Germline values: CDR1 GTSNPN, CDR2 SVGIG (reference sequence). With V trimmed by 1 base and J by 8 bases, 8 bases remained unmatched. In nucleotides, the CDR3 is TGTGCCTGGAGTGCACTAGGGGGCTTGCATTCACCCCTCCACTTT. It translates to CAWSALGGLHSPLHF.

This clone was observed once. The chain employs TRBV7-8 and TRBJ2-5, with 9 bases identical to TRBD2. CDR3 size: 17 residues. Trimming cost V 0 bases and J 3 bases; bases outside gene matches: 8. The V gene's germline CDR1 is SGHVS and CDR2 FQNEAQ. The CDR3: CASSLALEVAGEETQYF. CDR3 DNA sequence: TGTGCCAGCAGCTTAGCGCTAGAGGTAGCGGGAGAAGAGACCCAGTACTTC.

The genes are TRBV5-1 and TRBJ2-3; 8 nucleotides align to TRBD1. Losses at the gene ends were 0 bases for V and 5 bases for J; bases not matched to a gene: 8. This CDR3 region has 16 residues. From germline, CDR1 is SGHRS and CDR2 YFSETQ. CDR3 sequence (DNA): TGCGCCAGCAGCTTGGCCCCAGGACAGGGTCAAGATACGCAGTATTTT. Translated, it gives CASSLAPGQGQDTQYF.

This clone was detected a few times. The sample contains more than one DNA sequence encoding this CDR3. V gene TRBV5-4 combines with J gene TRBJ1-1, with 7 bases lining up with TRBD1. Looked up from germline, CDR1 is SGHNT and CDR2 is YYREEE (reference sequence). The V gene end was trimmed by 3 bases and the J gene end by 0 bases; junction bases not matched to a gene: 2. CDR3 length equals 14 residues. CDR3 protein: CASSWGQLNTEAFF. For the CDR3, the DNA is TGTGCCAGCAGCTGGGGACAGTTGAACACTGAAGCTTTCTTT.

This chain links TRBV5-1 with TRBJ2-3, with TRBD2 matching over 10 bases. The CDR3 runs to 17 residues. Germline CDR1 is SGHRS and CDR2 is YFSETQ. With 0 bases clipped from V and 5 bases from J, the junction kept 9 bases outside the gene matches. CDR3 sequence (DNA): TGCGCCAGCAGCTTGGCCTCTAGCGGGAGCGTCATAGATACGCAGTATTTT. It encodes CASSLASSGSVIDTQYF.

In DNA form, the CDR3 reads TGCGCCAGCAGCTTGACGCGAACAGGGAATCCTCAAGAGACCCAGTACTTC. The encoded protein is CASSLTRTGNPQETQYF. The genes are TRBV5-1 and TRBJ2-5; D perhaps matches TRBD1 (6 bases). In germline, CDR1 is SGHRS, CDR2 YFSETQ. The CDR3 extends over 17 amino acids. Trimming took 1 base from V and 2 from J, leaving 18 bases between them.

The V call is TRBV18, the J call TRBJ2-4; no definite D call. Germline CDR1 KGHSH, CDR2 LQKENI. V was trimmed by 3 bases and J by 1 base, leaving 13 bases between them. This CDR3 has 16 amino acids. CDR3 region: CASSPLAPGAKNIQYF. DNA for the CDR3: TGTGCCAGCTCACCCCTCGCTCCCGGGGCCAAAAACATTCAGTACTTC. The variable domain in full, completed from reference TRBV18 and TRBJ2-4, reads NAGVMQNPRHLVRRRGQEARLRCSPMKGHSHVYWYRQLPEEGLKFMVYLQKENIIDESGMPKERFSAEFPKEGPSILRIQQVVRGDSAAYFCASSPLAPGAKNIQYFGAGTRLSVL.

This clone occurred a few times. CDR3 region: CASSLTSGGVYEQYF. As DNA, the CDR3 is TGTGCCAGCAGCCTGACTAGCGGGGGGGTCTACGAGCAGTACTTC. V and J are TRBV3-1 (or the pseudogene TRBV3-2) and TRBJ2-7, with 14 bases matching TRBD2. Germline V CDR1 and CDR2: LGHDT, YNNKEL (reference sequence). This CDR3 comprises 15 residues. V lost 4 bases, J lost 3 bases, and 2 bases stayed unmatched.

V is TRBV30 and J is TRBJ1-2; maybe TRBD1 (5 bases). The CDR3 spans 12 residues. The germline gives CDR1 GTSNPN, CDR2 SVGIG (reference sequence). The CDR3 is CADRRGDSGYTF. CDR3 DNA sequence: TGTGCTGATAGGAGGGGAGATAGTGGCTACACCTTC. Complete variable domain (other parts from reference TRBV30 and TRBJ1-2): SQTIHQWPATLVQPVGSPLSLECTVEGTSNPNLYWYRQAAGRGLQLLFYSVGIGQISSEVPQNLSASRPQDRQFILSSKKLLLSDSGFYLCADRRGDSGYTFGSGTRLTVV.

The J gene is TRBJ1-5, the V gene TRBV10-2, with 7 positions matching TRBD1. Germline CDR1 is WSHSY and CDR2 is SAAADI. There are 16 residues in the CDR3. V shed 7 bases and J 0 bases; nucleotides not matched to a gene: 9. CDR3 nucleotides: TGCGCCAGCACCGAGACAGGGAAGTCTAGCAATCAGCCCCAGCATTTT. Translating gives CASTETGKSSNQPQHF.

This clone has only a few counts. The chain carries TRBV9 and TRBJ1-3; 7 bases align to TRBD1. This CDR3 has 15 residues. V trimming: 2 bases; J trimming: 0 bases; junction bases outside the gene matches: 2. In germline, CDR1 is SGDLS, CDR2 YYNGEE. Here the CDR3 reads CASSVQGDSGNTIYF. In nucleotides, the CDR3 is TGTGCCAGCAGCGTCCAGGGGGACTCTGGAAACACCATATATTTT.